These 26 T cell receptor beta chains were all obtained from the same sample, sequenced in a study of T cell responses to AZD1222 COVID-19 vaccine. Produced via immunoSEQ multiplex PCR; TCRdb's table is partial and in-frame only. This table holds 200,000 to 250,000 clones, approximately 94% found once. The sample was peripheral blood, taken 28 days after the second dose of the MenACWY control vaccine. All receptors come from an adult who received the MenACWY meningococcal vaccine as a control.

The chain's CDR3 is CASSYSDRGKTEAFF. CDR3 DNA sequence: TGTGCCAGCAGTTATTCCGACAGGGGGAAGACTGAAGCTTTCTTT. V and J are TRBV6-5 and TRBJ1-1; TRBD1 matches 9 bases. The CDR3 covers 15 residues. Germline V gene lookup returns CDR1 MNHEY and CDR2 SVGAGI. With V trimmed by 3 bases and J by 5 bases, 7 bases remained unmatched.

The chain couples TRBV7-6 to TRBJ2-7; weak D call: TRBD2 (7 bases). Germline V lookup: CDR1 SGHVS, CDR2 FNYEAQ. The CDR3 length is 13 residues. Trimming cost V 5 bases and J 6 bases, with 14 bases left between them. DNA for the CDR3: TGTGCCAGCAGCCTAGGGGGGGGAGGCGAGCAGTACTTC. This codes for CASSLGGGGEQYF. Based on the CDR3 plus reference TRBV7-6 and TRBJ2-7, the full variable domain is GAGVSQSPRYKVTKRGQDVALRCDPISGHVSLYWYRQALGQGPEFLTYFNYEAQQDKSGLPNDRFSAERPEGSISTLTIQRTEQRDSAMYRCASSLGGGGEQYFGPGTRLTVT.

Notes on this clone: This CDR3 is also generated by other DNA sequences in the sample. The chain couples TRBV28 to TRBJ2-3; D is unresolved. This CDR3 comprises 12 residues. Germline V gene sequence: CDR1 MDHEN, CDR2 SYDVKM. Trimming cost V 3 bases and J 4 bases, with 5 bases left between them. The CDR3 DNA reads as TGTGCCAGCAGTTTTCCAGCAGATACGCAGTATTTT. Amino acids: CASSFPADTQYF.

The chain joins TRBV3-1 (or the pseudogene TRBV3-2) to TRBJ1-6; 8 nucleotides line up with TRBD1. J was trimmed by 10 bases and V by 4 bases; bases with no gene match: 6. Germline CDR1 and CDR2: LGHDT and YNNKEL (reference sequence). CDR3 length: 14 residues. The CDR3 here is CASSLRGQVSPLHF. In nucleotides, the CDR3 is TGTGCCAGCAGCCTAAGGGGACAGGTATCACCCCTCCACTTT.

The gene calls are TRBV2 and TRBJ2-3; 10 positions match TRBD2. CDR1 is SNHLY, CDR2 FYNNEI, per germline. This CDR3 is built from 18 residues. Trimming took 2 bases from V and 1 from J; bases not matched to a gene: 9. CDR3: CASSEILAGDDRTDTQYF. The CDR3 DNA sequence: TGTGCCAGCAGTGAAATCCTAGCGGGAGATGATCGCACAGATACGCAGTATTTT.

V gene TRBV6-5 combines with J gene TRBJ1-3; D is ambiguous. The CDR3 is made up of 13 amino acids. The V and J ends lost 4 bases and 3 bases respectively, with 7 bases between them. Germline CDR1 reads MNHEY; CDR2 reads SVGAGI. CDR3 DNA sequence: TGTGCCAGCAGTTTCCGGGATGGAAACACCATATATTTT. It encodes CASSFRDGNTIYF.

The gene calls are TRBV5-6 and TRBJ1-1; D is possibly TRBD1 (5 bases). This CDR3 contains 14 residues. Trimming pared 0 bases from V and 5 bases from J, leaving 11 bases between. Germline V gene lookup returns CDR1 SGHDT and CDR2 YYEEEE. This CDR3 is CASSLVQRGTEAFF. The DNA of the CDR3 is TGTGCCAGCAGCTTGGTGCAAAGGGGAACTGAAGCTTTCTTT.

In this sample, this clone turned up once. The chain uses TRBV18 and TRBJ2-5; TRBD2 is a possible D gene (5 bases). The CDR3 consists of 16 residues. V lost 3 bases and J lost 3, with 17 bases in between. CDR1 and CDR2 from the germline V gene are KGHSH and LQKENI. DNA for the CDR3: TGTGCCAGCTCACCTCAGCGGTTGTCGGGTGAAGAGACCCAGTACTTC. It specifies CASSPQRLSGEETQYF.

The V call is TRBV27, the J call TRBJ2-1; unclear D gene. CDR1 and CDR2 from the germline V gene are MNHEY and SMNVEV (reference sequence). V was trimmed by 0 bases and J by 10 bases, leaving 7 bases between them. The CDR3 has 12 residues. The CDR3 DNA is TGTGCCAGCAGTTTATCCTCAGGAGAGCAGTTCTTC. Translating gives CASSLSSGEQFF.

The V and J genes are TRBV7-9 and TRBJ1-5, with unresolved D. This CDR3 has 16 amino acids. Germline V gives CDR1 SEHNR, CDR2 FQNEAQ (reference sequence). V dropped 1 base and J dropped 2 bases, with 12 bases sitting between them. The CDR3, as DNA: TGTGCCAGCAGCTTAGGGTTCCAGGAGGGCAATCAGCCCCAGCATTTT. Translating gives CASSLGFQEGNQPQHF.

Points on this clone: An end of the junction differs from the germline gene, which may be a read error. The V and J genes are TRBV7-9 and TRBJ2-5; D uncertain. CDR3 length: 12 residues. Germline V lookup: CDR1 SEHNR, CDR2 FQNEAQ (reference sequence). The CDR3 region is CASSLPQGTQYF. The CDR3 nucleotides are TGTGCCAGCAGCTTACCCCAAGGGACCCAGTACTTC.

This clone came up once. The chain links TRBV5-4 to TRBJ2-6; D might be TRBD2 (5 bases). Germline V lookup: CDR1 SGHNT, CDR2 YYREEE (reference sequence). This CDR3 comprises 20 residues. V dropped 0 bases and J dropped 2 bases, with 21 bases sitting between them. The CDR3 DNA reads TGTGCCAGCAGCTTGGAAGGGCCGAGGGTCGCGACGACTGGGGCCAACGTCCTGACTTTC. Its translation is CASSLEGPRVATTGANVLTF.

The rearrangement joins TRBV9 to TRBJ2-7, with unresolved D. The CDR3 consists of 15 residues. The germline V gene has CDR1 SGDLS and CDR2 YYNGEE. V was cut by 0 bases and J by 3 bases, with 13 bases left in between. The CDR3 nucleotides are TGTGCCAGCAGCGTAGGCGAGAGTACGAGCTACGAGCAGTACTTC. This encodes CASSVGESTSYEQYF. Complete variable domain (other parts from reference TRBV9 and TRBJ2-7): DSGVTQTPKHLITATGQRVTLRCSPRSGDLSVYWYQQSLDQGLQFLIQYYNGEERAKGNILERFSAQQFPDLHSELNLSSLELGDSALYFCASSVGESTSYEQYFGPGTRLTVT.

The chain is built from TRBV5-1 and TRBJ2-7; tentatively, D is TRBD2 (5 bases). The CDR3 covers 15 residues. The V and J ends lost 4 bases and 2 bases respectively, with 16 bases between them. The germline V gene has CDR1 SGHRS and CDR2 YFSETQ. The CDR3 loop reads CASSILGLEAYEQYF. Here the CDR3 DNA reads TGCGCCAGCAGCATCCTCGGACTGGAAGCCTACGAGCAGTACTTC.

This chain joins TRBV5-6 and TRBJ1-6; 7 bases map to TRBD1. The CDR3 length is 18 residues. In germline, CDR1 is SGHDT, CDR2 YYEEEE. V trimming: 0 bases; J trimming: 7 bases; junction bases outside the gene matches: 13. This CDR3 is CASSLARGGARVNSPLHF. The DNA of the CDR3 is TGTGCCAGCAGCTTGGCTCGAGGGGGCGCCCGGGTAAATTCACCCCTCCACTTT.

The chain employs TRBV6-1 and TRBJ1-2, with 7 bases fitting TRBD1. The trim removed 2 bases at V and 1 base at J, leaving 10 bases unmatched. CDR3 length: 17 residues. Germline assignment: CDR1 MNHNS and CDR2 SASEGT. Here the CDR3 DNA reads TGTGCCAGCAGTGAATACGGGGGGGGGACAGTTAACTATGGCTACACCTTC. This gives the protein CASSEYGGGTVNYGYTF.

The chain's CDR3 is CASSPLSGQATDTQYF. CDR3 nucleotide sequence: TGTGCCAGCTCACCCCTCTCGGGACAGGCCACAGATACGCAGTATTTT. The chain combines TRBV18 with TRBJ2-3, with 8 bases matching TRBD1. V was clipped by 3 bases and J by 2 bases; unmatched bases: 7. Germline lookup yields CDR1 KGHSH and CDR2 LQKENI. The CDR3 length is 16 residues.

V gene TRBV3-1 (or the pseudogene TRBV3-2) combines with J gene TRBJ2-1; D possibly corresponds to TRBD2 (5 bases). CDR3 size: 15 residues. The germline gives CDR1 LGHDT, CDR2 YNNKEL (reference sequence). V was clipped by 3 bases and J by 0 bases, with 9 bases between them. CDR3 sequence (DNA): TGTGCCAGCAGCCAGATAGCGAGCTCCTACAATGAGCAGTTCTTC. Protein product: CASSQIASSYNEQFF.

This chain connects TRBV7-2 to TRBJ1-1; D gene uncertain. The V gene's germline CDR1 is SGHTA and CDR2 FQGNSA. V was trimmed by 5 bases and J by 0 bases, leaving 10 bases between them. The CDR3 runs to 14 residues. The CDR3, as DNA: TGTGCCAGCAGCGCCGACAACTTGAACACTGAAGCTTTCTTT. It encodes CASSADNLNTEAFF.

The V gene is TRBV19, the J gene TRBJ1-6; D not certain. The CDR3 covers 14 residues. CDR1 is LNHDA, CDR2 SQIVND, per germline (reference sequence). The V and J ends lost 7 bases and 8 bases respectively, with 15 bases between them. CDR3 amino acids: CASIRTQLDSPLHF. The CDR3 DNA follows: TGTGCCAGTATTCGGACCCAATTAGATTCACCCCTCCACTTT.

The V gene is TRBV6-2 or TRBV6-3, the J gene TRBJ2-1; 10 nucleotides line up with TRBD2. The J segment lost 0 bases and the V segment lost 2 bases, leaving 1 base of the junction unmatched. Germline V CDR1 and CDR2: MNHEY, SVGEGT. The CDR3 loop spans 16 amino acids. The CDR3 loop reads CASSYQRGGSYNEQFF. CDR3 DNA sequence: TGTGCCAGCAGTTACCAGCGGGGGGGCTCCTACAATGAGCAGTTCTTC.

The chain is built from TRBV28 and TRBJ2-5; unclear D gene. Trimming cost V 4 bases and J 1 base, with 4 bases left between them. There are 12 residues in the CDR3. Germline CDR1 MDHEN, CDR2 SYDVKM. This CDR3 is CASSYVQETQYF. The CDR3 DNA sequence: TGTGCCAGCAGTTACGTCCAAGAGACCCAGTACTTC.

The chain recombines TRBV19 with TRBJ1-5; D is uncertain. The V and J ends lost 7 bases and 0 bases respectively, with 10 bases between them. This CDR3 has 14 amino acids. Germline V lookup: CDR1 LNHDA, CDR2 SQIVND (reference sequence). CDR3 DNA sequence: TGTGCCAGTACGTGGGGTTATAGCAATCAGCCCCAGCATTTT. This encodes CASTWGYSNQPQHF.

The chain uses TRBV30 and TRBJ1-2; D not resolved. V was cut by 0 bases and J by 4 bases, with 9 bases left in between. Looked up from germline, CDR1 is GTSNPN and CDR2 is SVGIG (reference sequence). The CDR3 length is 13 residues. The CDR3 region has the DNA TGTGCCTGGAGTGTAGCAGGACTCTATGGCTACACCTTC. This codes for CAWSVAGLYGYTF.

The rearrangement joins TRBV2 to TRBJ2-2; 8 bases align to TRBD1. This CDR3 region has 14 residues. J lost 6 bases, V lost 6 bases, and 6 bases had no gene match. Per the germline V gene, CDR1 is SNHLY and CDR2 is FYNNEI. The CDR3 coding sequence is TGTGCCAGCAGGCCGGGACAGGTTCCCGGGGAGCTGTTTTTT. This translates into CASRPGQVPGELFF.

This chain links TRBV5-1 with TRBJ1-1; TRBD1 might be the D (5 bases). CDR3 length equals 15 residues. Looked up from germline, CDR1 is SGHRS and CDR2 is YFSETQ. With 0 bases removed from V and 4 bases from J, the gap between germline ends came to 13 bases. CDR3 region: CASSLVGDRSTEAFF. The CDR3 nucleotides are TGCGCCAGCAGCTTGGTGGGGGACCGGAGCACTGAAGCTTTCTTT.